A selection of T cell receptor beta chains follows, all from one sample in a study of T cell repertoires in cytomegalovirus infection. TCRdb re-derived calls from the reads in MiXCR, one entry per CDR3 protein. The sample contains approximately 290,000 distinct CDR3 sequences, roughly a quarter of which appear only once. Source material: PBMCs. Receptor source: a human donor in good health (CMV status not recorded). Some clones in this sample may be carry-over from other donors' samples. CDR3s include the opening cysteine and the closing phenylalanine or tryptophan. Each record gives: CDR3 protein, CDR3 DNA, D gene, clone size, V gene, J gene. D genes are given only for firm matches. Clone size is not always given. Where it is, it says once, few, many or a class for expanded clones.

CDR3 protein: CASSLNGETARHF; CDR3 DNA: TGTGCCAGCAGCTTAAACGGGGAGACCGCTCGGCATTTT; D gene: .; clone size: many; V gene: TRBV7-2; J gene: TRBJ1-5
CDR3 protein: CSARLQGGRGANVLTF; CDR3 DNA: TGCAGTGCTAGACTCCAGGGGGGGAGAGGGGCCAACGTCCTGACTTTC; D gene: .; clone size: .; V gene: TRBV20-1; J gene: TRBJ2-6
CDR3 protein: CASSFTTYNEQFF; CDR3 DNA: TGTGCCAGCAGCTTTACGACATACAATGAGCAGTTCTTC; D gene: .; clone size: few; V gene: TRBV11-2; J gene: TRBJ2-1
CDR3 protein: CSTIGDRAGNTIYF; CDR3 DNA: TGCAGTACAATAGGGGACAGGGCAGGAAACACCATATATTTT; D gene: TRBD1; clone size: .; V gene: TRBV20-1; J gene: TRBJ1-3
CDR3 protein: CASSWTGVYQETQYF; CDR3 DNA: TGCGCCAGCAGCTGGACAGGGGTGTACCAAGAGACCCAGTACTTC; D gene: TRBD1; clone size: few; V gene: TRBV5-1; J gene: TRBJ2-5
CDR3 protein: CATSESLPGGESYNEQFF; CDR3 DNA: TGTGCCACCAGTGAGTCCCTACCGGGGGGGGAATCCTACAATGAGCAGTTCTTC; D gene: TRBD2; clone size: .; V gene: TRBV24-1; J gene: TRBJ2-1
CDR3 protein: CASSSLNGLETQYF; CDR3 DNA: TGTGCCAGCAGCTCCCTCAATGGCCTGGAGACCCAGTACTTC; D gene: .; clone size: few; V gene: TRBV7-2; J gene: TRBJ2-5
CDR3 protein: CSARTRDRGSSYEQYF; CDR3 DNA: TGCAGTGCTAGAACGCGGGACAGGGGAAGCTCCTACGAGCAGTACTTC; D gene: TRBD1; clone size: .; V gene: TRBV20-1; J gene: TRBJ2-7
CDR3 protein: CSVDMAHSGNTIYF; CDR3 DNA: TGCAGCGTTGATATGGCCCACTCTGGAAACACCATATATTTT; D gene: .; clone size: .; V gene: TRBV29-1; J gene: TRBJ1-3
CDR3 protein: CASRQGFGELFF; CDR3 DNA: TGTGCCAGCAGACAGGGGTTCGGGGAGCTGTTTTTT; D gene: TRBD1; clone size: many; V gene: TRBV7-2; J gene: TRBJ2-2
CDR3 protein: CASSSIAGVETQYF; CDR3 DNA: TGTGCCAGCAGCTCCATAGCGGGAGTAGAGACCCAGTACTTC; D gene: TRBD2; clone size: many; V gene: TRBV7-2; J gene: TRBJ2-5
CDR3 protein: CASSPTQGLRTEAFF; CDR3 DNA: TGTGCCAGCAGCCCCACTCAGGGTCTCAGGACTGAAGCTTTCTTT; D gene: .; clone size: .; V gene: TRBV7-6; J gene: TRBJ1-1
CDR3 protein: CASSPRSVSSAGELFF; CDR3 DNA: TGTGCCAGCTCACCACGGAGCGTCTCTAGCGCCGGGGAGCTGTTTTTT; D gene: .; clone size: few; V gene: TRBV18; J gene: TRBJ2-2
CDR3 protein: CASSARGASRQYF; CDR3 DNA: TGTGCCAGCAGCGCCCGAGGGGCATCACGCCAGTATTTT; D gene: .; clone size: few; V gene: TRBV7-3; J gene: TRBJ2-3
CDR3 protein: CASSPSVFNLRLFF; CDR3 DNA: TGTGCCAGCAGCCCCAGTGTCTTTAACCTGCGGCTGTTTTTT; D gene: .; clone size: .; V gene: TRBV7-2; J gene: TRBJ1-4
CDR3 protein: CSVWDRWKAEAFF; CDR3 DNA: TGCAGTGTTTGGGACCGCTGGAAGGCTGAAGCTTTCTTT; D gene: .; clone size: .; V gene: TRBV20-1; J gene: TRBJ1-1
CDR3 protein: CASSLTGGEDTQYF; CDR3 DNA: TGTGCCAGCAGCTTAACCGGGGGGGAAGATACGCAGTATTTT; D gene: TRBD2; clone size: many; V gene: TRBV7-2; J gene: TRBJ2-3
CDR3 protein: CASTLTGRTYEQYF; CDR3 DNA: TGTGCCAGCACGCTGACGGGTCGTACCTACGAGCAGTACTTC; D gene: .; clone size: few; V gene: TRBV28; J gene: TRBJ2-7
CDR3 protein: CASSDRQGRGYTF; CDR3 DNA: TGTGCCAGCAGTGATCGACAGGGCAGGGGCTACACCTTC; D gene: TRBD1; clone size: .; V gene: TRBV2; J gene: TRBJ1-2
CDR3 protein: CASSKSTISGQFF; CDR3 DNA: TGTGCCAGCAGCAAAAGTACAATTAGCGGGCAGTTCTTC; D gene: .; clone size: .; V gene: TRBV11-2; J gene: TRBJ2-1
CDR3 protein: CASSLAFGTGYHNEQFF; CDR3 DNA: TGCGCCAGCAGCTTGGCTTTTGGGACAGGGTACCACAATGAGCAGTTCTTC; D gene: TRBD1; clone size: few; V gene: TRBV5-1; J gene: TRBJ2-1
CDR3 protein: CASNLRTGAYYGYTF; CDR3 DNA: TGTGCCAGCAACTTAAGGACAGGAGCCTACTATGGCTACACCTTC; D gene: TRBD1; clone size: few; V gene: TRBV28; J gene: TRBJ1-2
CDR3 protein: CASSDPSRNIQYF; CDR3 DNA: TGTGCCAGCAGTGACCCTTCAAGGAACATTCAGTACTTC; D gene: .; clone size: .; V gene: TRBV6-2/TRBV6-3; J gene: TRBJ2-4
CDR3 protein: CASSESYNEQFF; CDR3 DNA: TGTGCCAGCAGTGAATCCTACAATGAGCAGTTCTTC; D gene: .; clone size: many; V gene: TRBV6-1; J gene: TRBJ2-1
CDR3 protein: CASSLTRYRGLSRKKLFF; CDR3 DNA: TGTGCCAGCAGTCTTACCCGTTACCGGGGCTTATCCAGAAAAAAACTGTTTTTT; D gene: .; clone size: few; V gene: TRBV28; J gene: TRBJ1-4
CDR3 protein: CASSQGLGAEKLFF; CDR3 DNA: TGCGCCAGCAGCCAGGGATTAGGGGCTGAAAAACTGTTTTTT; D gene: .; clone size: few; V gene: TRBV11-2; J gene: TRBJ1-4
CDR3 protein: CASSAKRGNGELFF; CDR3 DNA: TGTGCCAGCAGCGCCAAGCGGGGGAACGGGGAGCTGTTTTTT; D gene: TRBD2; clone size: .; V gene: TRBV2; J gene: TRBJ2-2
CDR3 protein: CASSVSPNEQYF; CDR3 DNA: TGTGCCAGCAGTGTCTCTCCCAACGAGCAGTACTTC; D gene: .; clone size: .; V gene: TRBV2; J gene: TRBJ2-7
CDR3 protein: CSARGATYNEQFF; CDR3 DNA: TGCAGTGCTAGAGGGGCAACCTACAATGAGCAGTTCTTC; D gene: .; clone size: few; V gene: TRBV20-1; J gene: TRBJ2-1
CDR3 protein: CASSPTHNTGELFF; CDR3 DNA: TGTGCCAGCAGCCCTACACACAACACCGGGGAGCTGTTTTTT; D gene: .; clone size: .; V gene: TRBV7-2; J gene: TRBJ2-2
CDR3 protein: CASSYITGLYGYTF; CDR3 DNA: TGTGCCAGCAGTTACATCACAGGGCTTTACGGCTACACCTTC; D gene: .; clone size: many; V gene: TRBV6-5; J gene: TRBJ1-2
CDR3 protein: CSAREMTSGEQFF; CDR3 DNA: TGCAGTGCTAGAGAGATGACTAGCGGGGAGCAGTTCTTC; D gene: TRBD2; clone size: .; V gene: TRBV20-1; J gene: TRBJ2-1
CDR3 protein: CASSYSGLGLFGYTF; CDR3 DNA: TGTGCCAGCAGTTACTCAGGGCTAGGCCTCTTTGGCTACACCTTC; D gene: .; clone size: .; V gene: TRBV6-6; J gene: TRBJ1-2
CDR3 protein: CSARVGPATGYEQYF; CDR3 DNA: TGCAGTGCTAGAGTAGGCCCTGCTACAGGATACGAGCAGTACTTC; D gene: .; clone size: .; V gene: TRBV20-1; J gene: TRBJ2-7
CDR3 protein: CSARRVGVTDTQYF; CDR3 DNA: TGCAGTGCTAGGAGGGTGGGAGTGACAGATACGCAGTATTTT; D gene: .; clone size: few; V gene: TRBV20-1; J gene: TRBJ2-3
CDR3 protein: CASSLGTQRERYEQFF; CDR3 DNA: TGTGCCAGCAGCTTAGGTACCCAGCGGGAGCGCTATGAGCAGTTCTTC; D gene: TRBD2; clone size: .; V gene: TRBV7-2; J gene: TRBJ2-1
CDR3 protein: CASSLGTGGKRSGANVLTF; CDR3 DNA: TGTGCCAGCAGCCTCGGGACAGGGGGCAAGCGGTCTGGGGCCAACGTCCTGACTTTC; D gene: TRBD1; clone size: many; V gene: TRBV11-2; J gene: TRBJ2-6
CDR3 protein: CSASTSGQGKSGANVLTF; CDR3 DNA: TGCAGTGCTTCCACCTCGGGACAGGGTAAATCTGGGGCCAACGTCCTGACTTTC; D gene: TRBD1; clone size: .; V gene: TRBV20-1; J gene: TRBJ2-6
CDR3 protein: CASSDLAGATGELFF; CDR3 DNA: TGTGCCAGCAGTGACCTAGCGGGAGCCACCGGGGAGCTGTTTTTT; D gene: TRBD2; clone size: .; V gene: TRBV6-8; J gene: TRBJ2-2
CDR3 protein: CASSESGQGQETQYF; CDR3 DNA: TGTGCCAGCAGTGAGTCGGGACAGGGTCAAGAGACCCAGTACTTC; D gene: TRBD1; clone size: .; V gene: TRBV25-1; J gene: TRBJ2-5
CDR3 protein: CASSEAQEPQHF; CDR3 DNA: TGTGCCAGCAGTGAAGCGCAGGAGCCCCAGCATTTT; D gene: .; clone size: .; V gene: TRBV2; J gene: TRBJ1-5
CDR3 protein: CASSFSTRFASNQPQHF; CDR3 DNA: TGTGCCAGCAGTTTCTCCACTAGATTCGCCAGCAATCAGCCCCAGCATTTT; D gene: .; clone size: .; V gene: TRBV12-3/TRBV12-4; J gene: TRBJ1-5
CDR3 protein: CASSIEVLNTEAFF; CDR3 DNA: TGTGCCAGTAGTATAGAAGTACTGAACACTGAAGCTTTCTTT; D gene: .; clone size: .; V gene: TRBV19; J gene: TRBJ1-1
CDR3 protein: CASSLRQATEAFF; CDR3 DNA: TGTGCCAGCAGCCTGCGACAGGCCACTGAAGCTTTCTTT; D gene: .; clone size: .; V gene: TRBV7-2; J gene: TRBJ1-1
CDR3 protein: CASSLSGLGTEAFF; CDR3 DNA: TGTGCCAGCAGTTTAAGCGGGCTCGGCACTGAAGCTTTCTTT; D gene: .; clone size: few; V gene: TRBV28; J gene: TRBJ1-1
CDR3 protein: CASSPRGTLNSPLHF; CDR3 DNA: TGTGCCAGTAGTCCGCGCGGGACCCTAAATTCACCCCTCCACTTT; D gene: .; clone size: few; V gene: TRBV19; J gene: TRBJ1-6
CDR3 protein: CSAPGEVRTEAFF; CDR3 DNA: TGCAGTGCGCCAGGGGAGGTAAGGACTGAAGCTTTCTTT; D gene: .; clone size: .; V gene: TRBV20-1; J gene: TRBJ1-1